A selection of T cell receptor beta chains follows, all from one sample in a study of vaccination and CD4 T cells after COVID-19. In TCRdb, the PCR reads were re-called with MiXCR into one record per CDR3 protein. The sample lists about 29,000 distinct CDR3 sequences; roughly 50% were seen once. The source was CD4+ T cells from blood, collected about 7 months after SARS-CoV-2 vaccination. These receptors were obtained from a human donor who had recovered from COVID-19. The CDR3 runs from the conserved cysteine through the conserved F or W. Fields, in order: V gene, J gene, CDR3 protein.

TRBV5-5	TRBJ1-5	CASSLRGTQPQHF
TRBV7-9	TRBJ2-1	CASSSGLGSYNEQFF
TRBV2	TRBJ1-3	CASSPDISGNTIYF
TRBV25-1	TRBJ2-3	CASSGSLAGLTDTQYF
TRBV20-1	TRBJ2-7	CSASPGTAYEQYF
TRBV7-3	TRBJ2-1	CASSSIPGQPNEQFF
TRBV21-1	TRBJ2-7	CASSKPTGGENYEQYF
TRBV6-5	TRBJ2-3	CASSSTTDTQYF
TRBV20-1	TRBJ2-7	CSAPRGTTYEQYF
TRBV28	TRBJ2-5	CASSLSSYGRPETQYF
TRBV2	TRBJ1-1	CASNRRALNTEAFF
TRBV7-9	TRBJ2-1	CASSFSGDNEQFF
TRBV4-2	TRBJ2-7	CASSHPSGRASYEQYF
TRBV20-1	TRBJ2-2	CSARKRVSNTGELFF
TRBV24-1	TRBJ1-5	CATSEIRIGEVGQPQHF
TRBV20-1	TRBJ2-5	CSATAGAQYF
TRBV28	TRBJ2-7	CAGGTSGSREQYF
TRBV4-1	TRBJ1-2	CASSQDRGVSRTDGYTF
TRBV11-2	TRBJ2-7	CASSSRDSAYEQYF
TRBV7-2	TRBJ2-5	CASTKSVLETQYF
TRBV20-1	TRBJ2-7	CSATSGNRSYEQYF
TRBV5-1	TRBJ1-2	CASSPTANYGYTF
TRBV20-1	TRBJ2-1	CSASLVTNEQFF
TRBV27	TRBJ2-3	CASSLIGGKGTDTQYF
TRBV15	TRBJ2-1	CATGERADSTYNEQFF
TRBV28	TRBJ2-3	CASTDTTSTDTQYF
TRBV15	TRBJ2-7	CATRDRGYYEQYF
TRBV20-1	TRBJ2-5	CSARGGLAGGQETQYF
TRBV20-1	TRBJ2-1	CSARSSGSFNEQFF
TRBV2	TRBJ1-2	CASSEIGGIGYTF
TRBV6-1	TRBJ1-2	CASRSSGNYGYTF
TRBV7-9	TRBJ2-5	CASSLVVTQETQYF
TRBV7-9	TRBJ2-7	CASSATGGQTYEQYF
TRBV28	TRBJ1-2	CASSSTTNLGYTF
TRBV7-3	TRBJ2-1	CASSLDPWSDEQFF
TRBV7-2	TRBJ1-3	CASSLADIGNTIYF
TRBV20-1	TRBJ1-6	CSARDASSSYNSPLHF
TRBV7-9	TRBJ1-5	CASSFGGQPQHF
TRBV7-2	TRBJ2-7	CASSFRDRTYEQYF
TRBV19	TRBJ1-5	CASSIQAGWGQPQHF
TRBV19	TRBJ2-7	CATSGQGSAYEQYF
TRBV27	TRBJ1-6	CASSQYSYNSPLHF
TRBV27	TRBJ1-6	CASSQDRGLLSPLHF
TRBV7-3	TRBJ1-6	CASSLGPEGNSPLHF
TRBV27	TRBJ2-1	CASSTGHYNEQFF
TRBV10-3	TRBJ2-5	CAISESIYQETQYF